This T cell receptor beta chain was recovered during a study of CD8 T cells in Susac syndrome. RNA totalling about 0.5 to 1 ug underwent reverse transcription with random hexamers. MiXCR was run by TCRdb on the immunoSEQ multiplex PCR reads, yielding one entry per CDR3 protein. The sample includes tens of thousands of distinct CDR3 sequences, 92% of them seen just once. CDR1 and CDR2 from the germline V gene are GTSNPN and SVGIG (reference sequence). This CDR3 spans 15 amino acids. V was trimmed by 2 bases and J by 2 bases, leaving 13 bases between them. Sequenced material: CD8+ T cells from PBMCs. The rearrangement links TRBV30 to TRBJ1-3; a possible D gene is TRBD1 (6 bases). The clonotype comes from a human donor in good health. CDR3 DNA: TGTGCCTGGAGTATGGGACACAAGCCTGGAAACACCATATATTTT. Amino acid sequence: CAWSMGHKPGNTIYF.